A single sample is the source of the 24 T cell receptor beta chains below, sequenced in a study of blood T cell repertoires in COVID-19. Using immunoSEQ multiplex PCR, the repertoire was profiled, and TCRdb retains in-frame clones only, with some absent. The data show approximately 220,000 clones, about 86% seen once. Sequenced sample: PBMCs or T cells enriched from blood (not recorded which). The receptors here all came from a middle-aged woman with acute COVID-19.

The CDR3, as DNA: TGTGCCAGCAGTGCACAGGGGGGAGAAAAACTGTTTTTT. Residues: CASSAQGGEKLFF. V and J are TRBV2 and TRBJ1-4; 8 positions match TRBD1. The V gene's germline CDR1 is SNHLY and CDR2 FYNNEI. The V gene end was trimmed by 4 bases and the J gene end by 8 bases; junction bases not matched to a gene: 3. The CDR3 covers 13 residues.

The chain recombines TRBV28 with TRBJ2-7; 8 bases are shared with TRBD1. CDR1 and CDR2 (germline): MDHEN, SYDVKM. The CDR3 is 13 residues long. The junction had 7 bases not matched to a gene; V was cut back by 10 bases and J by 2 bases. The CDR3 nucleotides read TGTGCCACCTCCGGGACAGGAGCCTACGAGCAGTACTTC. Encoded protein: CATSGTGAYEQYF.

This clone was observed once. Other DNA sequences in this sample translate to the same CDR3. The chain has TRBV5-1 and TRBJ2-7, with 10 nucleotides matching TRBD1. The V and J ends lost 3 bases and 3 bases, in that order; junction bases with no gene match: 3. CDR1 is SGHRS, CDR2 YFSETQ, per germline. The CDR3 totals 14 residues. The CDR3, as DNA: TGCGCCAGCAGCTCCCGGGACAGGGGCTACGAGCAGTACTTC. Protein sequence: CASSSRDRGYEQYF.

The chain has TRBV9 and TRBJ2-2; 7 bases map to TRBD2. V lost 0 bases to trimming and J lost 8 bases; unmatched junction nucleotides: 10. The CDR3 sequence is 16 residues long. CDR1 is SGDLS, CDR2 YYNGEE, per germline. CDR3 coding DNA: TGTGCCAGCAGCGTAGAAGCGGGGCCACGTCGGGGGGAGCTGTTTTTT. Residues: CASSVEAGPRRGELFF.

The CDR3 sequence: CASSSQGIPYEQYF. CDR3 DNA sequence: TGTGCCAGCAGCTCCCAGGGGATACCCTACGAGCAGTACTTC. The gene calls are TRBV5-8 and TRBJ2-7; perhaps TRBD1 as D (6 bases). Germline CDR1 reads SGHTS; CDR2 reads YDEGEE. Deletions cut 3 bases from V and 2 bases from J, with 12 bases between. The CDR3 loop spans 14 amino acids.

J is TRBJ2-7 and V is TRBV27; no clear D gene. The CDR3 is made up of 14 amino acids. V was pared by 0 bases and J by 3 bases, with 9 bases between. Germline-derived CDR1 and CDR2 are MNHEY and SMNVEV (reference sequence). The CDR3 nucleotides read TGTGCCAGCAGTTTATCGCCGGTCGGCTACGAGCAGTACTTC. Translation gives CASSLSPVGYEQYF.

J is TRBJ2-5 and V is TRBV5-1; 8 nucleotides match TRBD1. The CDR3 is 14 residues long. V was clipped by 2 bases and J by 4 bases; unmatched bases: 4. CDR1 is SGHRS, CDR2 YFSETQ, per germline. In DNA, the CDR3 is TGCGCCAGCAGCTTTTCGACAGGGGTAGAGACCCAGTACTTC. This sequence encodes CASSFSTGVETQYF.

The V and J genes are TRBV18 and TRBJ2-1; 10 bases fit TRBD2. The CDR3 has 13 amino acids. The J segment lost 15 bases and the V segment lost 2 bases, leaving 7 bases of the junction unmatched. Germline V CDR1 and CDR2: KGHSH, LQKENI. Here the CDR3 reads CASSPVPSGGVFF. In DNA, the CDR3 is TGTGCCAGCTCACCAGTCCCTAGCGGGGGAGTGTTCTTC.

This clone was seen more than once but under ten times. The chain links TRBV18 to TRBJ2-2, with D possibly TRBD2 on 6 matching bases. CDR1 and CDR2 from the germline V gene are KGHSH and LQKENI. The CDR3 runs to 15 residues. The V end lost 5 bases, the J end lost 5 bases, and 15 bases lay between the germline ends. CDR3 sequence reads: CASSSGPGTTGELFF. CDR3 DNA sequence: TGTGCCAGCTCATCGGGGCCGGGGACTACCGGGGAGCTGTTTTTT.

For this clone: A junction end diverges from the germline sequence, so it may reflect a read error. This chain joins TRBV27 and TRBJ2-1, with 8 nucleotides matching TRBD2. The CDR3 totals 15 residues. Germline CDR1 is MNHEY and CDR2 is SMNVEV (reference sequence). The CDR3 here is CASSPTSGSHNEQFF. CDR3 nucleotide sequence: TGTGCCAGCAGCCCTACTAGCGGCTCCCACAATGAGCAGTTCTTC.

The chain recombines TRBV24-1 with TRBJ2-5; 11 bases agree with TRBD2. The junction had 16 bases not matched to a gene; V was cut back by 5 bases and J by 3 bases. Per germline, CDR1 KGHDR and CDR2 SFDVKD. There are 19 residues in the CDR3. CDR3 amino acids: CATSGLAGGRGERKETQYF. DNA of the CDR3: TGTGCCACCAGTGGTCTAGCGGGGGGCAGGGGGGAGAGGAAAGAGACCCAGTACTTC.

The count of this clone is one. The DNA for the CDR3 is TGCAGCGTTGAAGCAGGGGTTAAGAACTATGGCTACACCTTC. Protein product: CSVEAGVKNYGYTF. The genes are TRBV29-1 and TRBJ1-2, with D tentatively TRBD1 (6 bases). The CDR3 runs to 14 residues. The V and J ends lost 1 base and 2 bases respectively, with 11 bases between them. The germline gives CDR1 SQVTM, CDR2 ANQGSEA.

This chain joins TRBV28 and TRBJ2-7, with 8 bases matching TRBD1. The CDR3 is 19 residues long. V shed 4 bases, J shed 7 bases, and the junction held 24 bases outside the gene matches. Per the germline V gene, CDR1 is MDHEN and CDR2 is SYDVKM. The CDR3 nucleotides read TGTGCCAGCAGTTCCTCAACCGCGGCCAGACAGGGGCAAGGTTGGGAGCAGTACTTC. This gives the protein CASSSSTAARQGQGWEQYF.

This clone was observed a single time. The gene calls are TRBV30 and TRBJ1-4; D gene uncertain. V gave up 1 base and J gave up 0 bases, with 9 bases separating them. This CDR3 region has 15 residues. Germline V lookup: CDR1 GTSNPN, CDR2 SVGIG (reference sequence). CDR3 in DNA: TGTGCCTGGAGTGCCCTTTCTGCAACTAATGAAAAACTGTTTTTT. Translation gives CAWSALSATNEKLFF.

There are a few counts of this clone. The chain recombines TRBV11-2 with TRBJ1-2; the D gene is possibly TRBD1 (6 bases). CDR3 size: 13 residues. Between the trimmed V and J ends, which lost 5 bases and 5 bases, there was a span of 12 bases. Germline V gene lookup returns CDR1 SGHAT and CDR2 FQNNGV. The CDR3: CASSTTGRYGYTF. In DNA form, the CDR3 reads TGTGCCAGCAGCACAACAGGGAGATATGGCTACACCTTC.

J is TRBJ1-6 and V is TRBV7-3; D possibly corresponds to TRBD1 (5 bases). CDR3 size: 14 residues. Trimming cost V 5 bases and J 8 bases, with 13 bases left between them. Germline values: CDR1 SGHTA, CDR2 FQGTGA. The CDR3, as DNA: TGTGCCAGCAGCCCCGTCGGAGGGGATTCACCCCTCCACTTT. Protein sequence: CASSPVGGDSPLHF.

The chain uses TRBV18 and TRBJ2-7; D not resolved. The CDR3 covers 14 residues. Germline V gene lookup returns CDR1 KGHSH and CDR2 LQKENI. Deletions cut 5 bases from V and 1 base from J, with 12 bases between. In nucleotides, the CDR3 is TGTGCCAGCTCATACCTCGACACGTCCTACGAGCAGTACTTC. It is translated as CASSYLDTSYEQYF.

CDR3 residues: CASSYALAGETQYF. For the CDR3, the DNA is TGTGCCAGCAGTTACGCACTAGCGGGAGAGACCCAGTACTTC. V is TRBV6-2 or TRBV6-3 and J is TRBJ2-5; TRBD2 agrees at 9 bases. Germline CDR1 and CDR2: MNHEY and SVGEGT. The CDR3 length is 14 residues. With 2 bases clipped from V and 4 bases from J, the junction kept 2 bases outside the gene matches.

The chain has TRBV3-1 (or the pseudogene TRBV3-2) and TRBJ2-5; D not resolved. The CDR3 is 14 residues long. Germline loops: CDR1 LGHDT, CDR2 YNNKEL (reference sequence). Deletions cut 3 bases from V and 2 bases from J, with 10 bases between. DNA for the CDR3: TGTGCCAGCAGCCAGGCGCTAGTTCAAGAGACCCAGTACTTC. Translation gives CASSQALVQETQYF.

This chain uses TRBV28 with TRBJ1-1, with D hard to call. The V and J ends lost 2 bases and 0 bases respectively, with 7 bases between them. This CDR3 is built from 14 residues. Germline V gene lookup returns CDR1 MDHEN and CDR2 SYDVKM. The CDR3 DNA follows: TGTGCCAGCAGTTTACAGAAAATGAACACTGAAGCTTTCTTT. It is translated as CASSLQKMNTEAFF. The variable domain in full, with the rest retrieved from reference TRBV28 and TRBJ1-1, is DVKVTQSSRYLVKRTGEKVFLECVQDMDHENMFWYRQDPGLGLRLIYFSYDVKMKEKGDIPEGYSVSREKKERFSLILESASTNQTSMYLCASSLQKMNTEAFFGQGTRLTVV.

This chain joins TRBV7-2 and TRBJ1-6; 9 positions agree with TRBD1. Germline loops: CDR1 SGHTA, CDR2 FQGNSA. The CDR3 covers 15 residues. With 4 bases clipped from V and 6 bases from J, the junction kept 4 bases outside the gene matches. The CDR3 is CASSYTGGSNSPLHF. CDR3 coding DNA: TGTGCCAGCAGCTATACAGGGGGCTCTAATTCACCCCTCCACTTT.

In this sample, this clone turned up once. This rearrangement joins TRBV7-9 to TRBJ1-4; TRBD1 aligns across 9 bases. The CDR3 contains 18 residues. Per the germline V gene, CDR1 is SEHNR and CDR2 is FQNEAQ (reference sequence). With 5 bases clipped from V and 4 bases from J, the junction kept 14 bases outside the gene matches. For the CDR3, the DNA is TGTGCCAGCAGCCTTGGGACAGGGAACGCTGCTGGTAATGAAAAACTGTTTTTT. It is translated as CASSLGTGNAAGNEKLFF. Full variable domain (missing parts from reference TRBV7-9 and TRBJ1-4): DTGVSQNPRHKITKRGQNVTFRCDPISEHNRLYWYRQTLGQGPEFLTYFQNEAQLEKSRLLSDRFSAERPKGSFSTLEIQRTEQGDSAMYLCASSLGTGNAAGNEKLFFGSGTQLSVL.

At least ten counts were recorded for this clone. The J gene is TRBJ1-2, the V gene TRBV6-1; D unclear. Germline V gene lookup returns CDR1 MNHNS and CDR2 SASEGT. The CDR3 contains 13 residues. V was shortened by 1 base and J by 8 bases, with 11 bases between the two germline ends. The CDR3 region has the DNA TGTGCCAGCAGTGAAGGAGGGTTCGGGGGCTACACCTTC. Protein sequence: CASSEGGFGGYTF.

The V gene is TRBV15, the J gene TRBJ1-4; 10 bases match TRBD1. Germline V lookup: CDR1 LNHNV, CDR2 YYDKDF (reference sequence). The length of the CDR3 is 14 residues. The V segment lost 9 bases and the J segment 1 base; nucleotides outside the gene matches: 2. The CDR3 protein is CATGTGVTNEKLFF. The CDR3 DNA sequence: TGTGCCACTGGGACAGGGGTAACTAATGAAAAACTGTTTTTT.